One and the same sample provided the 17 T cell receptor beta chains below, sequenced in a study of CD8 T cells in Susac syndrome. RNA amounts of 0.5 to 1 ug underwent reverse transcription with random hexamers. One entry per CDR3 protein, called by TCRdb with MiXCR from the immunoSEQ multiplex PCR reads. The sample records hundreds of thousands of distinct CDR3 sequences, 75% to 90% being singletons. The sample consisted of CD8+ T cells from PBMCs. The receptors come from a human donor with multiple sclerosis.

The CDR3 region has the DNA TGTGCCAGCAGTGAATTTTTTTCGGGCAGTCTTGAAAACACCATATATTTT. Protein sequence: CASSEFFSGSLENTIYF. The V call is TRBV25-1, the J call TRBJ1-3; D gene uncertain. V was clipped by 1 base and J by 6 bases, with 19 bases between them. Germline lookup yields CDR1 MGHDK and CDR2 SYGVNS. This CDR3 contains 17 residues.

This rearrangement joins TRBV12-3 or TRBV12-4 to TRBJ1-5, with unresolved D. The V gene lost 7 bases and the J gene lost 2 bases, with 12 bases spanning the gap. The CDR3 consists of 14 residues. The CDR3 spells CASKGLGGNQPQHF. DNA for the CDR3: TGTGCCAGCAAGGGCTTGGGAGGCAATCAGCCCCAGCATTTT.

In DNA form, the CDR3 reads TGCAGTGTGGCCCCACGGACGGGGGTTACTGAAGCTTTCTTT. Protein: CSVAPRTGVTEAFF. This chain connects TRBV20-1 to TRBJ1-1; perhaps TRBD1 as D (5 bases). CDR1 and CDR2 from the germline V gene are DFQATT and SNEGSKA (reference sequence). CDR3 size: 14 residues. Trimming left V 7 bases short and J 5 bases short, with 20 bases between.

The chain has TRBV6-5 and TRBJ2-7; D is unresolved. Germline V gene sequence: CDR1 MNHEY, CDR2 SVGAGI. CDR3 size: 15 residues. V shed 0 bases and J shed 3 bases, with 12 bases lying between them. The CDR3 region is CASSYSNSLVYEQYF. The CDR3 DNA sequence: TGTGCCAGCAGTTACTCGAACAGTCTAGTCTACGAGCAGTACTTC.

The chain couples TRBV6-5 to TRBJ2-1; 13 nucleotides agree with TRBD2. The CDR3 covers 17 residues. The V segment lost 2 bases and the J segment 3 bases; nucleotides outside the gene matches: 4. Germline V gene data show CDR1 as MNHEY and CDR2 as SVGAGI. CDR3 sequence: CASSYTSGGGSYNEQFF. CDR3 in DNA: TGTGCCAGCAGTTACACTAGCGGGGGGGGCAGCTACAATGAGCAGTTCTTC.

V is TRBV30 and J is TRBJ1-1; D unclear. Germline-derived CDR1 and CDR2 are GTSNPN and SVGIG (reference sequence). The CDR3 sequence is 13 residues long. Trimming removed 8 bases from V and 11 bases from J, with 24 bases in between. The CDR3 reads CAGLPPEGFKAFF. CDR3 bases: TGTGCCGGACTTCCGCCAGAGGGTTTTAAGGCTTTCTTT.

This clonotype was seen only once. This chain links TRBV18 with TRBJ1-5; D gene ambiguous. Germline loops: CDR1 KGHSH, CDR2 LQKENI. This CDR3 has 14 residues. Trimming stripped 2 bases from V and 7 bases from J, with 12 bases between. CDR3 protein: CASSPSAEWQPQHF. The CDR3 region has the DNA TGTGCCAGCTCACCATCGGCGGAGTGGCAGCCCCAGCATTTT.

V gene TRBV27 combines with J gene TRBJ2-7; TRBD1 is a possible D gene (5 bases). V shed 6 bases and J shed 2 bases, with 14 bases lying between them. This CDR3 is built from 14 residues. The germline V gene encodes CDR1 MNHEY and CDR2 SMNVEV (reference sequence). The CDR3 sequence is CASSPRAGTYEQYF. The CDR3 coding sequence is TGTGCCAGCAGCCCTAGGGCAGGGACCTACGAGCAGTACTTC.

The chain joins TRBV4-1 to TRBJ1-3; maybe TRBD1 (5 bases). In germline, CDR1 is MGHRA, CDR2 YSYEKL. Trimming took 1 base from V and 7 from J, leaving 8 bases between them. The CDR3 is made up of 13 amino acids. The CDR3 loop is CASSQGGENTIYF. The CDR3 nucleotides are TGCGCCAGCAGCCAAGGGGGGGAGAACACCATATATTTT.

V gene TRBV20-1 combines with J gene TRBJ2-2; TRBD2 is a possible D gene (6 bases). CDR1 DFQATT and CDR2 SNEGSKA come from the germline V gene (reference sequence). V was cut by 0 bases and J by 6 bases, with 20 bases left in between. The CDR3 totals 17 residues. This CDR3 reads CSARDGLARMSPGELFF. The CDR3, as DNA: TGCAGTGCTAGAGATGGTCTAGCGCGGATGAGTCCCGGGGAGCTGTTTTTT.

V gene TRBV27 combines with J gene TRBJ2-2, with 9 bases matching TRBD2. CDR1 and CDR2 from the germline V gene are MNHEY and SMNVEV (reference sequence). V was pared by 7 bases and J by 4 bases, with 7 bases of the junction left unmatched. The CDR3 has 15 amino acids. The CDR3 is CASTIGLASTGELFF. Written as DNA, the CDR3 is TGTGCCAGCACTATAGGACTAGCGTCCACCGGGGAGCTGTTTTTT.

The chain employs TRBV4-1 and TRBJ2-5; the match to TRBD2 covers 9 bases. Germline loops: CDR1 MGHRA, CDR2 YSYEKL. The CDR3 runs 15 residues. Unmatched junction bases numbered 1, after V lost 1 base and J lost 1 base. CDR3 in amino acids: CASSQVAGVQETQYF. As DNA, the CDR3 is TGCGCCAGCAGCCAAGTAGCGGGAGTCCAAGAGACCCAGTACTTC.

The rearrangement links TRBV5-1 to TRBJ1-1; TRBD1 aligns across 7 bases. The J segment lost 0 bases and the V segment lost 0 bases, leaving 8 bases of the junction unmatched. The CDR3 runs to 17 residues. The germline V gene encodes CDR1 SGHRS and CDR2 YFSETQ. The CDR3 coding sequence is TGCGCCAGCAGCTTGGGTTGGGACAGCCCCATGAACACTGAAGCTTTCTTT. Translated, it gives CASSLGWDSPMNTEAFF. The complete variable domain, with remaining parts taken from reference TRBV5-1 and TRBJ1-1, reads KAGVTQTPRYLIKTRGQQVTLSCSPISGHRSVSWYQQTPGQGLQFLFEYFSETQRNKGNFPGRFSGRQFSNSRSEMNVSTLELGDSALYLCASSLGWDSPMNTEAFFGQGTRLTVV.

The chain recombines TRBV6-1 with TRBJ2-7; D assignment may be TRBD1 or TRBD2 (5 bases each). CDR3 size: 17 residues. V was shortened by 0 bases and J by 8 bases, with 23 bases between the two germline ends. The germline gives CDR1 MNHNS, CDR2 SASEGT. In nucleotides, the CDR3 is TGTGCCAGCAGTGAAGCCCCAGGGAGCGGCATTTATGATAAGCAGTACTTC. Translation: CASSEAPGSGIYDKQYF.

V usage is TRBV9 and J usage is TRBJ1-1, with unresolved D. Germline V gene sequence: CDR1 SGDLS, CDR2 YYNGEE. This CDR3 is 15 amino acids long. Trimming removed 0 bases from V and 1 base from J, with 10 bases in between. CDR3 amino acids: CASSVVEGQNTEAFF. The CDR3 DNA reads TGTGCCAGCAGCGTAGTGGAAGGGCAGAACACTGAAGCTTTCTTT.

The genes are TRBV7-9 and TRBJ1-1, with 7 bases identical to TRBD1. There are 15 residues in the CDR3. The germline gives CDR1 SEHNR, CDR2 FQNEAQ (reference sequence). Trimming removed 5 bases from V and 4 bases from J; junction bases left unmatched: 10. This CDR3 is CASSPTKTGSTEAFF. CDR3 bases: TGTGCCAGCAGCCCAACCAAGACAGGGAGCACTGAAGCTTTCTTT.

This clonotype was found a few times. This chain joins TRBV5-6 and TRBJ2-7; 12 bases align to TRBD2. The germline CDR1 and CDR2 sequences are SGHDT and YYEEEE. Trimming cost V 4 bases and J 3 bases; bases outside gene matches: 2. The CDR3 contains 14 residues. In nucleotides, the CDR3 is TGTGCCAGCAGCCTGACTAGCGGGGGCTACGAGCAGTACTTC. It yields the protein CASSLTSGGYEQYF.